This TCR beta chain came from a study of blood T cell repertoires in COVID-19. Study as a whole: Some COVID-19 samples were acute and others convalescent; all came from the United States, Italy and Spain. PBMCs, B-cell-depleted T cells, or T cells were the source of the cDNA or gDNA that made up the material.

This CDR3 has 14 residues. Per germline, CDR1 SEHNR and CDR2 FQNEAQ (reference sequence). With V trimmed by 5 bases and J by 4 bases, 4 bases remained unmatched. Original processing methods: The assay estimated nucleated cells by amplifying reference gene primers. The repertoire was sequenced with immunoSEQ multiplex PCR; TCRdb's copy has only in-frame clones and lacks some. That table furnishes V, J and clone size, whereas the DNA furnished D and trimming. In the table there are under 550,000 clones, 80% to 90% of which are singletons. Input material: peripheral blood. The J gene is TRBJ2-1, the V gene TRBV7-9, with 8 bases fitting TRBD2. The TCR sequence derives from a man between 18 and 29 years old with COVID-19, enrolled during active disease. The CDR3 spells CASSPAGVYNEQFF. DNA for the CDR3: TGTGCCAGCAGCCCAGCGGGAGTGTACAATGAGCAGTTCTTC.